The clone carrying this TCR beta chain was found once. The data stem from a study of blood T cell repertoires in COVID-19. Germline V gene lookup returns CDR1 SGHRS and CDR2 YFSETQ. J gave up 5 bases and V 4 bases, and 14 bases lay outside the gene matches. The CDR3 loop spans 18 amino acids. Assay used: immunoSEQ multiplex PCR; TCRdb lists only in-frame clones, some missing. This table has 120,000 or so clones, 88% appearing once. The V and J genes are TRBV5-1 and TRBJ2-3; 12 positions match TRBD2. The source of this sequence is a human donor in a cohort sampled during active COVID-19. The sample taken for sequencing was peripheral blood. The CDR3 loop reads CASSPPLGLAGHGDTQYF. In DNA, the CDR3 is TGCGCCAGCAGCCCTCCCCTCGGACTAGCGGGACATGGAGATACGCAGTATTTT.